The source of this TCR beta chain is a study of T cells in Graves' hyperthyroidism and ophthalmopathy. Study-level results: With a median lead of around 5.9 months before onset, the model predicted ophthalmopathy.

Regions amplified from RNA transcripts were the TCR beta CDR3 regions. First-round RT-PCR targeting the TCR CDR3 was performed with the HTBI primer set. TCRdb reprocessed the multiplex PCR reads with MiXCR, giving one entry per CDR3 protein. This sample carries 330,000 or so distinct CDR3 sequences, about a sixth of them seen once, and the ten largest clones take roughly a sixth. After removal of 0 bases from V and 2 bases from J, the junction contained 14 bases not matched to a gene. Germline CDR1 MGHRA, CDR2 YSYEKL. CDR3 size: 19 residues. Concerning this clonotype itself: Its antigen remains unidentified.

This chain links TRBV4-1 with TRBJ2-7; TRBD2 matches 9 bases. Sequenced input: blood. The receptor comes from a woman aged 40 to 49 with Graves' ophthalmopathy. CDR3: CASSQDSVLAGLIPYEQYF. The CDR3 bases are TGCGCCAGCAGCCAAGATAGCGTACTAGCGGGCCTTATACCCTACGAGCAGTACTTC.